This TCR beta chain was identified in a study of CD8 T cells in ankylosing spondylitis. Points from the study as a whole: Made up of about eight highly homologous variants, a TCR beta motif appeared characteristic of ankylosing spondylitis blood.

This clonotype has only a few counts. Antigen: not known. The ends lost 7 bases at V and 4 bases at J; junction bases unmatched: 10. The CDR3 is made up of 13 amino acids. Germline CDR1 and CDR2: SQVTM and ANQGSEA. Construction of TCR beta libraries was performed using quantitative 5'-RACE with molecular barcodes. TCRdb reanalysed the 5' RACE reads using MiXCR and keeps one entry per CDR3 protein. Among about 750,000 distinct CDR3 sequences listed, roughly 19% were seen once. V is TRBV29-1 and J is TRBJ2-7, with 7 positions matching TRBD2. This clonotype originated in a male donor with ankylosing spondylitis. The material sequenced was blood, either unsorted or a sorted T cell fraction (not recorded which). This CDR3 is CSASGGTIYEQYF. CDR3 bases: TGCAGCGCCTCTGGGGGGACTATATACGAGCAGTACTTC.